A single sample is the source of the 18 T cell receptor beta chains below, sequenced in a study of esophageal squamous cell carcinoma under preoperative chemotherapy. TCRdb recomputed calls from the PCR reads with MiXCR, one row per CDR3 protein. The sample lists roughly 9,600 distinct CDR3 sequences; around half were seen once. Stated time point: after preoperative PTX-NDP chemotherapy. The sample was acquired from a patient given preoperative chemotherapy. These receptors originate from a human donor with esophageal squamous cell carcinoma. The donor label of this sample is uncertain.

The chain has TRBV7-6 and TRBJ2-2; D unclear. Per the germline V gene, CDR1 is SGHVS and CDR2 is FNYEAQ. The CDR3 loop spans 13 amino acids. Trimming stripped 2 bases from V and 8 bases from J, with 9 bases between. CDR3 DNA sequence: TGTGCCAGCAGCTTAAACCCCAGGGGGGAGCTGTTTTTT. Translated: CASSLNPRGELFF.

Within the sample, this clonotype is medium-sized. The V gene is TRBV7-8, the J gene TRBJ2-1, with 10 bases matching TRBD2. Germline V CDR1 and CDR2: SGHVS, FQNEAQ. The J segment lost 10 bases and the V segment lost 4 bases, leaving 7 bases of the junction unmatched. The CDR3 loop spans 14 amino acids. CDR3 bases: TGTGCCAGCAGCTCCGGGACTAGCGTCTACGAGCAGTTCTTC. It yields the protein CASSSGTSVYEQFF.

J is TRBJ2-5 and V is TRBV6-2 or TRBV6-3; D tentatively fits TRBD1 or TRBD2 (6 bases each). The germline gives CDR1 MNHEY, CDR2 SVGEGT. The CDR3 covers 15 residues. The CDR3: CGAGYGGHDQETQYF. The DNA of the CDR3 is TGTGGCGCGGGGTACGGGGGACATGACCAAGAGACCCAGTACTTC.

This clonotype was seen only a few times. V and J are TRBV6-1 and TRBJ2-7; 8 nucleotides agree with TRBD1. The germline V gene encodes CDR1 MNHNS and CDR2 SASEGT. The CDR3 extends over 15 amino acids. The trim removed 3 bases at V and 5 bases at J, leaving 9 bases unmatched. The CDR3, as DNA: TGTGCCAGCAGTGAGGGCAGGGGGCGCATCCACGAGCAGTACTTC. This sequence encodes CASSEGRGRIHEQYF.

Comment on this clonotype: At one end, the junction sequence differs from germline, possibly due to a read error. J is TRBJ2-3 and V is TRBV6-1; D might be TRBD2 (7 bases). The CDR3 has 16 amino acids. CDR1 MNHNS and CDR2 SASEGT come from the germline V gene. The CDR3 nucleotides are TGTGCCAGCGGGGGAGAGGGGGGGGGGGACCAAGAGACGCAGTATTTC. Protein sequence: CASGGEGGGDQETQYF.

This chain links TRBV6-1 with TRBJ2-1; 7 bases align to TRBD1. The DNA end is more similar to TRBJ2-7, so the J call may be wrong. This CDR3 has 13 residues. The V gene's germline CDR1 is MNHNS and CDR2 SASEGT. CDR3 protein: CASRAGTENTQYF. The CDR3 nucleotides are TGTGCCAGCAGGGCTGGGACAGAAAATACGCAGTACTTC.

The chain joins TRBV7-8 to TRBJ2-5; D is possibly TRBD2 (7 bases). Germline assignment: CDR1 SGHVS and CDR2 FQNEAQ. The CDR3 spans 14 residues. The CDR3 DNA reads as TGTGCGAGGCGCGGGGGCCGTGCCGAAGAGACCCAGTACTTC. It specifies CARRGGRAEETQYF.

In the case of this clonotype: The junction departs from germline at one end; a sequencing error may be responsible. The chain links TRBV6-1 to TRBJ2-3; tentatively, D is TRBD1 or TRBD2 (6 bases each). Germline-derived CDR1 and CDR2 are MNHNS and SASEGT. This CDR3 region has 17 residues. CDR3 sequence reads: CASSESQGWEDPETQYF. CDR3 DNA: TGTGCCAGCAGTGAATCCCAGGGGTGGGAGGACCCAGAGACGCAGTATTTT.

This clonotype was recorded many times. The V and J genes are TRBV12-3 or TRBV12-4 and TRBJ2-1; no clear D gene. V was trimmed by 4 bases and J by 13 bases, leaving 23 bases between them. The CDR3 contains 15 residues. CDR3 loop: CASSSGSTMLETQFF. CDR3 nucleotide sequence: TGTGCCAGCAGTTCTGGTTCCACCATGTTAGAGACCCAGTTCTTC.

This clonotype showed up many times. The chain recombines TRBV27 with TRBJ2-1, with D maybe TRBD2 (5 bases). Trimming stripped 7 bases from V and 7 bases from J, with 20 bases between. The CDR3 is 15 amino acids. Per the germline V gene, CDR1 is MNHEY and CDR2 is SMNVEV (reference sequence). The CDR3: CASKRAPGESNEQFF. The CDR3 region has the DNA TGTGCCAGCAAAAGGGCGCCCGGGGAGTCAAATGAGCAGTTCTTC.

The V call is TRBV7-2, the J call TRBJ2-1; 8 bases map to TRBD2. Judging by the DNA end, TRBJ2-5 fits better; the J call may be wrong. The CDR3 sequence is 14 residues long. Germline V gene data show CDR1 as SGHTA and CDR2 as FQGNSA. The CDR3 here is CASSITSGQETQYF. In DNA form, the CDR3 reads TGTGCCAGCAGCATCACTAGCGGACAAGAGACCCAGTACTTC.

Concerning this clonotype: One end of the junction fails to match germline, which may point to a read error. V and J are TRBV6-1 and TRBJ2-3; D is possibly TRBD1 (6 bases). This CDR3 is built from 15 residues. Germline-derived CDR1 and CDR2 are MNHNS and SASEGT. CDR3 DNA: TGTGCCAGGGGTGAAGGGGGACGGGACGCAGATACGCAGTATTTC. The encoded protein is CARGEGGRDADTQYF.

This clonotype was seen only a few times. This sequence joins TRBV6-1 and TRBJ2-1, with D possibly matching TRBD1 (6 bases). This CDR3 spans 12 amino acids. CDR1 and CDR2 (germline): MNHNS, SASEGT. V lost 6 bases, J lost 7 bases, and 10 bases lay in between. The CDR3 spells CASRDRINEQFF. The CDR3 DNA follows: TGTGCCAGCAGGGACAGAATAAATGAGCAGTTCTTC.

This rearrangement joins TRBV4-1 to TRBJ2-3, with 8 bases that match TRBD2. This CDR3 region has 16 residues. The V and J ends lost 3 bases and 2 bases, in that order; junction bases with no gene match: 7. In germline, CDR1 is MGHRA, CDR2 YSYEKL. CDR3 in DNA: TGCGCCAGCAGCCACAGATTAGCGGGACACACAGATACGCAGTATTTT. Its translation is CASSHRLAGHTDTQYF.

The rearrangement joins TRBV6-1 to TRBJ2-5, with 12 bases identical to TRBD2. The J call may be in error: the DNA end matches TRBJ2-7 better. The CDR3 runs to 15 residues. Germline-derived CDR1 and CDR2 are MNHNS and SASEGT. As DNA, the CDR3 is TGTGCCAGCAGTGAACGACTAGCGGGAGCGTACGAGCAGTACTTC. It yields the protein CASSERLAGAYEQYF.

A remark on this clonotype: One base away lies a much larger clone, so this may be a sequencing read error. J is TRBJ2-5 and V is TRBV3-1; D may be TRBD1 (6 bases). Germline CDR1 reads LGHDT; CDR2 reads YNNKEL (reference sequence). The CDR3 contains 14 residues. The CDR3 DNA is TGTACCAGCAGCCAAGAAGCAGGGGTGGGTGAGCAGTACTTC. It is translated as CTSSQEAGVGEQYF.

The sample holds one count of this clonotype. At one boundary the junction diverges from the germline segment, which might be a read error. V gene TRBV10-1 combines with J gene TRBJ2-5, with D hard to call. CDR3 size: 11 residues. Germline CDR1 WNHNN, CDR2 SYGVQD (reference sequence). The CDR3 reads CAGSVTETQYF. For the CDR3, the DNA is TGCGCGGGCAGTGTCACAGAGACCCAGTATTTC.

This clonotype was counted many times. This rearrangement joins TRBV12-3 or TRBV12-4 to TRBJ2-1; D is unresolved. The CDR3 is 12 amino acids. V was cut by 5 bases and J by 13 bases, with 15 bases left in between. CDR3 nucleotides: TGTGCCAGCAGTCTTAATTTCGAGACCCAGTTCTTC. It yields the protein CASSLNFETQFF.